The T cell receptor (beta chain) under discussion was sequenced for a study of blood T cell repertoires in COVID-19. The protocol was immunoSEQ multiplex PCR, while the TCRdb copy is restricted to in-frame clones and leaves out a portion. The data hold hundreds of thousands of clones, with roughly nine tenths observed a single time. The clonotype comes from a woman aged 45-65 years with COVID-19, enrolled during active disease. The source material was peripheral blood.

CDR3 nucleotides: TGTGCCAGCAGTCTATTAGGACAGGGGGCTTTCTTT. Translation gives CASSLLGQGAFF. The chain links TRBV12-3 or TRBV12-4 to TRBJ1-1, with TRBD1 identical over 9 bases. V lost 5 bases to trimming and J lost 11 bases; unmatched junction nucleotides: 6. This CDR3 is 12 amino acids long.